Listed here are 12 T cell receptor beta chains from one sample, sequenced in a study of persistence of HIV-infected CD4 T cells. This was the immunoSEQ version 4 assay in survey mode. Sequencing used immunoSEQ multiplex PCR; TCRdb keeps in-frame clones, though not all of them. The sample shows about 40,000 clones, about 80% of them seen only once. Antigens for these TCRs are unknown. The stimulus was an HIV-1 Gag 15-mer peptide pool, 0.85 to 1 ug/peptide/mL. Memory cells lacking CD40L and CD69 with high CD45RO were sorted. Sequences were derived from CD4+ T cells sorted from PBMCs after approximately 19-hour stimulation, sampled from a patient who received antiretroviral therapy. These receptors originate from an adult man with HIV who was CMV-seropositive.

The V and J genes are TRBV4-1 and TRBJ1-5, with D possibly matching TRBD1 (5 bases). V gave up 0 bases and J gave up 7 bases, with 13 bases separating them. This CDR3 region has 15 residues. Germline lookup yields CDR1 MGHRA and CDR2 YSYEKL. DNA of the CDR3: TGCGCCAGCAGCCAAGAATCCCCAGGGAGGCAGCCCCAGCATTTT. Protein sequence: CASSQESPGRQPQHF.

The rearrangement uses TRBV7-8 and TRBJ1-5; D perhaps matches TRBD1 (6 bases). Germline CDR1 SGHVS, CDR2 FQNEAQ. With 4 bases removed from V and 4 bases from J, the gap between germline ends came to 17 bases. The CDR3 loop spans 16 amino acids. CDR3 DNA sequence: TGTGCCAGCAGCTCAACCGGACAGCCCCTAAATCAGCCCCAGCATTTT. Amino acids: CASSSTGQPLNQPQHF.

This clone showed up just once. The chain has TRBV6-6 and TRBJ2-7, with D perhaps TRBD2 (6 bases). CDR3 length: 13 amino acids. Trimming removed 4 bases from V and 4 bases from J, with 11 bases in between. Germline CDR1 reads MNHNY; CDR2 reads SVGAGI (reference sequence). CDR3 DNA sequence: TGTGCCAGCAGTTTCGGGACTTTTTACGAGCAGTACTTC. Translated: CASSFGTFYEQYF.

This chain links TRBV29-1 with TRBJ2-1, with a weak D call TRBD2 (6 bases). The CDR3 has 13 amino acids. The V end lost 4 bases, the J end lost 9 bases, and 16 bases lay between the germline ends. Looked up from germline, CDR1 is SQVTM and CDR2 is ANQGSEA. CDR3 nucleotides: TGCAGCGTTGGGGCTAGCGCTCGAGGTGAGCAGTTCTTC. It specifies CSVGASARGEQFF.

The chain has TRBV19 and TRBJ1-1, with TRBD1 as a possible D gene (5 bases). This CDR3 is 13 amino acids long. Trimming cost V 5 bases and J 4 bases, with 11 bases left between them. The V gene's germline CDR1 is LNHDA and CDR2 SQIVND (reference sequence). The CDR3: CASSPGAGTEAFF. CDR3 coding DNA: TGTGCCAGTAGTCCCGGGGCAGGCACTGAAGCTTTCTTT.

V usage is TRBV7-2 and J usage is TRBJ1-4; D might be TRBD1 (5 bases). Germline assignment: CDR1 SGHTA and CDR2 FQGNSA. Trimming removed 2 bases at V and 8 bases at J, with 15 bases between. This CDR3 has 15 residues. Written as DNA, the CDR3 is TGTGCCAGCAGCTTATCAGGCAGGGAGGGGGAAAAACTGTTTTTT. Its translation: CASSLSGREGEKLFF. The full variable domain, completed using reference TRBV7-2 and TRBJ1-4, is GAGVSQSPSNKVTEKGKDVELRCDPISGHTALYWYRQSLGQGLEFLIYFQGNSAPDKSGLPSDRFSAERTGGSVSTLTIQRTQQEDSAVYLCASSLSGREGEKLFFGSGTQLSVL.

A few counts support this clone. The gene calls are TRBV30 and TRBJ1-1; D not resolved. Germline lookup yields CDR1 GTSNPN and CDR2 SVGIG (reference sequence). Trimming took 4 bases from V and 4 from J, leaving 10 bases between them. The CDR3 length is 12 residues. The CDR3 protein is CAWTRGGTEAFF. CDR3 DNA sequence: TGTGCCTGGACTCGCGGAGGCACTGAAGCTTTCTTT.

This clone is judged medium-sized. CDR3 protein: CASSPEGYQPQHF. The CDR3 bases are TGTGCCAGCAGTCCAGAGGGGTATCAGCCCCAGCATTTT. The chain employs TRBV3-1 (or the pseudogene TRBV3-2) and TRBJ1-5; D is possibly TRBD1 (5 bases). From germline, CDR1 is LGHDT and CDR2 YNNKEL (reference sequence). The CDR3 runs to 13 residues. Trimming stripped 6 bases from V and 5 bases from J, with 11 bases between.

This sequence joins TRBV2 and TRBJ2-1; 12 nucleotides agree with TRBD2. J gave up 5 bases and V 6 bases, and 20 bases lay outside the gene matches. The germline gives CDR1 SNHLY, CDR2 FYNNEI. The CDR3 is 20 amino acids. CDR3 protein: CASSAFLETSGGLLNNEQFF. The DNA for the CDR3 is TGTGCCAGCAGCGCTTTTCTGGAGACTAGCGGGGGCCTATTGAACAATGAGCAGTTCTTC.

The V call is TRBV6-5, the J call TRBJ2-2; D uncertain. The CDR3 runs to 11 residues. V lost 4 bases, J lost 5 bases, and 2 bases lay in between. The germline V gene has CDR1 MNHEY and CDR2 SVGAGI. CDR3 region: CASSFTGELFF. For the CDR3, the DNA is TGTGCCAGCAGTTTTACCGGGGAGCTGTTTTTT.

This rearrangement joins TRBV14 to TRBJ2-7; 9 nucleotides match TRBD1. CDR1 and CDR2 from the germline V gene are SGHDN and FVKESK. The CDR3 is 16 amino acids. V was pared by 3 bases and J by 1 base, with 7 bases of the junction left unmatched. This chain's CDR3 is CASSHSGGTGSYEQYF. For the CDR3, the DNA is TGTGCCAGCAGCCATAGTGGTGGGACAGGGTCCTACGAGCAGTACTTC.

This clone was seen just once. This chain connects TRBV10-3 to TRBJ1-2, with 9 bases aligning to TRBD1. Trimming at V came to 6 bases and at J to 3 bases, leaving 5 bases not matched to a gene. The CDR3 is 14 amino acids. The germline CDR1 and CDR2 sequences are ENHRY and SYGVKD. The CDR3 loop is CAISWTGEDYGYTF. CDR3 DNA: TGTGCCATCAGCTGGACAGGGGAGGACTATGGCTACACCTTC.